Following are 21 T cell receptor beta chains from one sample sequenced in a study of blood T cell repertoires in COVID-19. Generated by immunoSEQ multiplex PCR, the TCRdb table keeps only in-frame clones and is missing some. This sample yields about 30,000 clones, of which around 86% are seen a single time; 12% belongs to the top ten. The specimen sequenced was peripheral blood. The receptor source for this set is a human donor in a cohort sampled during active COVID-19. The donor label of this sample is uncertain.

The CDR3 here is CASSPPGQGAYNEQFF. The CDR3 DNA reads as TGTGCCAGCAGCCCACCTGGACAGGGGGCATACAATGAGCAGTTCTTC. The chain employs TRBV6-6 and TRBJ2-1, with 11 bases lining up with TRBD1. The CDR3 runs 16 residues. With V trimmed by 6 bases and J by 4 bases, 8 bases remained unmatched. Per the germline V gene, CDR1 is MNHNY and CDR2 is SVGAGI (reference sequence).

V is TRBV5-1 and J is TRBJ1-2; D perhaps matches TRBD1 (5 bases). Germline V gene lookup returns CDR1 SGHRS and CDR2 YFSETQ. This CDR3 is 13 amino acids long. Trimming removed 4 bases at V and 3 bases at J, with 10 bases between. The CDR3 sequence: CASSPETDYGYTF. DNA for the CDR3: TGCGCCAGCAGCCCTGAGACAGACTATGGCTACACCTTC.

The CDR3 DNA reads as TGTGCCTGGAGTTCCAGGGGGCACGGGGGGACCCAGTACTTC. This codes for CAWSSRGHGGTQYF. The chain uses TRBV30 and TRBJ2-5; 8 positions match TRBD1. The CDR3 length is 14 residues. Germline V gene data show CDR1 as GTSNPN and CDR2 as SVGIG (reference sequence). Losses at the gene ends were 2 bases for V and 7 bases for J; bases not matched to a gene: 9.

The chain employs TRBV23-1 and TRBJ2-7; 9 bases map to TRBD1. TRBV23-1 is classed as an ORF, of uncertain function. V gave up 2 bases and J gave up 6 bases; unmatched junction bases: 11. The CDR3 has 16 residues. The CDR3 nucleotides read TGCGCCAGCAGTCAACTCCGGACAGGGGACATCTCCGAGCAGTACTTC. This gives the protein CASSQLRTGDISEQYF.

In DNA, the CDR3 is TGTGCCAGCAGTGAGTACTACCTCACTTACAATGAGCAGTTCTTC. This encodes CASSEYYLTYNEQFF. The V call is TRBV2, the J call TRBJ2-1, with D uncertain. V lost 3 bases to trimming and J lost 4 bases, with 13 bases between them. The CDR3 sequence is 15 residues long. Germline CDR1 and CDR2: SNHLY and FYNNEI.

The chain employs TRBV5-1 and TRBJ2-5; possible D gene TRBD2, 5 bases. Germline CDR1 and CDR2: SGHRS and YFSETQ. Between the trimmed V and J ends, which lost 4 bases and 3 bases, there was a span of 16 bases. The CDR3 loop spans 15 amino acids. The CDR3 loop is CASSAGGRNEETQYF. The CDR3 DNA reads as TGCGCCAGCAGCGCAGGAGGACGGAACGAAGAGACCCAGTACTTC.

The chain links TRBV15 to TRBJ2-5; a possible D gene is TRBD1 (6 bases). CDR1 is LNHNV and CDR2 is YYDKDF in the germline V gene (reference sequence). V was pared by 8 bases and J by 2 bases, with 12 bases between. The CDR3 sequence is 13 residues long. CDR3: CATARGRQETQYF. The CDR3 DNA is TGTGCCACCGCCAGGGGCCGTCAAGAGACCCAGTACTTC.

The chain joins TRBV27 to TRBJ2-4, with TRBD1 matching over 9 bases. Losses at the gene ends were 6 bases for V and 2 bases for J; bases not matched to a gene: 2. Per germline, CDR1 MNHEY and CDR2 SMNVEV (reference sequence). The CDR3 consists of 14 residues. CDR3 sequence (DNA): TGTGCCAGCAGGAACAGGGGGCCCAAAAACATTCAGTACTTC. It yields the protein CASRNRGPKNIQYF.

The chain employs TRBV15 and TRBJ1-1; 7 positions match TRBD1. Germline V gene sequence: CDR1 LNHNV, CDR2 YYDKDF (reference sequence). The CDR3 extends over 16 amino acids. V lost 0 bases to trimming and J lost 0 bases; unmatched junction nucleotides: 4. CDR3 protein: CATSRDPGQMNTEAFF. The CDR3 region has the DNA TGTGCCACCAGCAGAGATCCGGGACAGATGAACACTGAAGCTTTCTTT.

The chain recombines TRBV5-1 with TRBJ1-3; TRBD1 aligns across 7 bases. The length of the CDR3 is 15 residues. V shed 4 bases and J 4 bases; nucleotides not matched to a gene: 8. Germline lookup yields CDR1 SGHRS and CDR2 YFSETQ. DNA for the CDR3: TGCGCCAGCAGCCAAACCCCAGGGGGAGGAAACACCATATATTTT. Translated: CASSQTPGGGNTIYF.

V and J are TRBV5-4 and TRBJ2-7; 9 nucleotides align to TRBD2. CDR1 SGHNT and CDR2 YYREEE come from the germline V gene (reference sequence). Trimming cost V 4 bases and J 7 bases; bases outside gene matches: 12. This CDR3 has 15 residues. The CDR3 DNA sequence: TGTGCCAGCAGCACTAGCGGGCGTGGCCTTGTGGAGCAGTACTTC. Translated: CASSTSGRGLVEQYF.

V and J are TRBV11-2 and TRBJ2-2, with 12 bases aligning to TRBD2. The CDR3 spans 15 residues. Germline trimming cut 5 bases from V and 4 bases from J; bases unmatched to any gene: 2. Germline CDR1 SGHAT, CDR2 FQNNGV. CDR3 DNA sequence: TGTGCCAGCAGCCCGACTAGCGGGGGCACCGGGGAGCTGTTTTTT. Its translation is CASSPTSGGTGELFF.

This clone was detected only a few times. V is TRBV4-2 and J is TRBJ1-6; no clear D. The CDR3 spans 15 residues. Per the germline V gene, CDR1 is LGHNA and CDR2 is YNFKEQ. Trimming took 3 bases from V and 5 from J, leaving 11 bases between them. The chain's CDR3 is CASSHPQEDNSPLHF. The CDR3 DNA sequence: TGTGCCAGCAGCCACCCCCAGGAAGATAATTCACCCCTCCACTTT.

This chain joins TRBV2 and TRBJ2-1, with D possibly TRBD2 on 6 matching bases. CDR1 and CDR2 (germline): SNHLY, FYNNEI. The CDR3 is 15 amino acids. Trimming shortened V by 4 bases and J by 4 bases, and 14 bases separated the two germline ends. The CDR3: CASSVGGSAYNEQFF. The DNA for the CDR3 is TGTGCCAGCAGTGTCGGAGGGAGTGCGTACAATGAGCAGTTCTTC.

The CDR3 DNA is TGTGCCAGTCGGGGGGCCTACGAGCAGTACTTC. Translating gives CASRGAYEQYF. The chain is built from TRBV28 and TRBJ2-7, with 7 positions matching TRBD2. The germline V gene encodes CDR1 MDHEN and CDR2 SYDVKM. V lost 9 bases to trimming and J lost 2 bases; unmatched junction nucleotides: 1. The length of the CDR3 is 11 residues. The full variable domain, with the rest looked up from reference TRBV28 and TRBJ2-7, is DVKVTQSSRYLVKRTGEKVFLECVQDMDHENMFWYRQDPGLGLRLIYFSYDVKMKEKGDIPEGYSVSREKKERFSLILESASTNQTSMYLCASRGAYEQYFGPGTRLTVT.

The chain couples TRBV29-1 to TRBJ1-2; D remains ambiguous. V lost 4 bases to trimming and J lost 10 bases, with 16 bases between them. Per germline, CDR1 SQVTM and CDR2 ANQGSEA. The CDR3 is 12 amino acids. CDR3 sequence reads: CSVGWASRDYTF. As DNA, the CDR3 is TGCAGCGTTGGTTGGGCCTCCCGGGACTACACCTTC.

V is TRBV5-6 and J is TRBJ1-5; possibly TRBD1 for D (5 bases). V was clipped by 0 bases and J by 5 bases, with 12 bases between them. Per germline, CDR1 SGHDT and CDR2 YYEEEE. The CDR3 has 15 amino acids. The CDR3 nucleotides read TGTGCCAGCAGCTTGGGCGACAGATCTTATCAGCCCCAGCATTTT. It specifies CASSLGDRSYQPQHF.

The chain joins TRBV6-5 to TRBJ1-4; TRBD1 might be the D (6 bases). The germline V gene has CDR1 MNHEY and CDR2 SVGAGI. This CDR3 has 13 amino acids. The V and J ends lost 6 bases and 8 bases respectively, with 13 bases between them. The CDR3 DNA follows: TGTGCCAGCAGCCGACAGGTGAACGAAAAACTGTTTTTT. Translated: CASSRQVNEKLFF.

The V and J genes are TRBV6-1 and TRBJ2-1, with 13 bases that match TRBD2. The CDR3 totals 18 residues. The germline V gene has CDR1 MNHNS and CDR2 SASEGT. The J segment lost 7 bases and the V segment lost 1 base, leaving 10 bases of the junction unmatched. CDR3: CASSEERGLAGSSNEQFF. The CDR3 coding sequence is TGTGCCAGCAGTGAAGAAAGGGGACTAGCGGGATCATCTAATGAGCAGTTCTTC.

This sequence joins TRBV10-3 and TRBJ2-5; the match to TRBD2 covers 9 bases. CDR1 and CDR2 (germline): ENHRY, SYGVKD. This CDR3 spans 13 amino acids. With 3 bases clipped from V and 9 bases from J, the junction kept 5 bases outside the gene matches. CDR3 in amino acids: CAISESSGTAQYF. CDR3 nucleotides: TGTGCCATCAGTGAATCTAGCGGGACGGCCCAGTACTTC.

The CDR3 loop reads CASSVGGIYYNEQFF. The CDR3 coding sequence is TGTGCCAGCAGCGTAGGCGGGATATACTACAATGAGCAGTTCTTC. The chain recombines TRBV9 with TRBJ2-1, with a tentative D call TRBD2 (6 bases). Trimming stripped 0 bases from V and 3 bases from J, with 10 bases between. This CDR3 region has 15 residues. Germline CDR1 SGDLS, CDR2 YYNGEE.